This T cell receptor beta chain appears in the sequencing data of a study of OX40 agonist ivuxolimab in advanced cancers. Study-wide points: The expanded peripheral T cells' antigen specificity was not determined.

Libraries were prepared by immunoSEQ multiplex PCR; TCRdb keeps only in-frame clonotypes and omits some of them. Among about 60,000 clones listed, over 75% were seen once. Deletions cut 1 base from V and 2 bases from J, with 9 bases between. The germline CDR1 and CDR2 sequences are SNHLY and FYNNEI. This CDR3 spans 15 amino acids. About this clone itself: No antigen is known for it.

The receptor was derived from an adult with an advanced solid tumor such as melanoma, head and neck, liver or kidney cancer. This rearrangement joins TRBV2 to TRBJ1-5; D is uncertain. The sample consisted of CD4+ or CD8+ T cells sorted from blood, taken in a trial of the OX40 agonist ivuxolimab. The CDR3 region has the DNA TGTGCCAGCAGTGAAGAAGGGATACGCAATCAGCCCCAGCATTTT. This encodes CASSEEGIRNQPQHF.